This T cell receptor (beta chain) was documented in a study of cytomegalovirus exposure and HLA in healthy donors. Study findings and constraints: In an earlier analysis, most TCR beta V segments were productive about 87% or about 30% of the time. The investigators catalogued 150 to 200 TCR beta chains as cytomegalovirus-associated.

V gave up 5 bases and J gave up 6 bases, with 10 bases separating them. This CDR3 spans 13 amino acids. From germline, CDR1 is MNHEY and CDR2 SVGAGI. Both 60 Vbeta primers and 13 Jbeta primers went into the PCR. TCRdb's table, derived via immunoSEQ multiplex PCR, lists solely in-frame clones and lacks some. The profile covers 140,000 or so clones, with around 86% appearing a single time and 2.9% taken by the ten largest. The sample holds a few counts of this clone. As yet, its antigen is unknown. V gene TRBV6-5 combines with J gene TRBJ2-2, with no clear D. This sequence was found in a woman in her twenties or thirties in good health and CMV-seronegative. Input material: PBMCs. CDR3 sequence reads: CASSPTRAGELFF. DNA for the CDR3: TGTGCCAGCAGTCCTACTCGTGCCGGGGAGCTGTTTTTT.